One T cell receptor beta chain is described in this entry. This sample was taken from a study of shared clonotypes between healthy human individuals. Per germline, CDR1 MNHEY and CDR2 SVGAGI. CDR3 length: 12 amino acids. J was trimmed by 7 bases and V by 6 bases; bases with no gene match: 3. The table came from immunoSEQ multiplex PCR; TCRdb's copy has only in-frame clones and leaves some out. Among approximately 2.4 million clones listed, approximately 96% were seen once. V is TRBV6-5 and J is TRBJ1-2; TRBD1 matches at 9 bases. Material: naive CD4+ T cells sorted from blood. Subset described: CD45RA+ positively selected. The sequence was obtained from a man aged 18 to 29 in good health. DNA for the CDR3: TGTGCCAGCAGGACGACAGGGGGTGGCTACACCTTC. It specifies CASRTTGGGYTF.